The 17 T cell receptor beta chains below all came from one sample that was sequenced in a study of post-analysis software for immune sequencing data. cDNA libraries of TCR beta carried unique molecular identifiers. Using its own MiXCR run on the PCR reads, TCRdb lists one record per CDR3 protein. The table includes about 170,000 distinct CDR3 sequences, approximately 28% detected once. Antigens of these TCRs are unknown. Whole-study findings and limits: In patients, about five TRBV segments were more frequent than in controls, with TRBV5-6, TRBV5-1 and TRBV20-1 among them.

Sequencing was carried out using blood. The receptor source for this set is a girl aged 10 to 17 with multiple sclerosis.

In nucleotides, the CDR3 is TGTGCCAGCAGTTTTCGCGGGGGGGCCGGCAATGAGCAGTTCTTC. Its protein product is CASSFRGGAGNEQFF. The rearrangement links TRBV12-3 or TRBV12-4 to TRBJ2-1; 9 nucleotides align to TRBD2. CDR3 size: 15 residues. V was pared by 3 bases and J by 6 bases, with 6 bases of the junction left unmatched.

This clonotype was counted ten times or more. The chain joins TRBV5-1 to TRBJ2-6, with no clear D. This CDR3 has 16 amino acids. Germline CDR1 SGHRS, CDR2 YFSETQ. V dropped 0 bases and J dropped 0 bases, with 7 bases sitting between them. CDR3 DNA sequence: TGCGCCAGCAGCTTGGGACGGAGCTCTGGGGCCAACGTCCTGACTTTC. As protein: CASSLGRSSGANVLTF.

The V gene is TRBV2, the J gene TRBJ2-7; 7 bases map to TRBD2. Unmatched junction bases numbered 19, after V lost 4 bases and J lost 7 bases. The CDR3 is 17 amino acids. CDR1 is SNHLY and CDR2 is FYNNEI in the germline V gene. The CDR3 sequence is CASSGPPSGTNYNEQYF. In DNA form, the CDR3 reads TGTGCCAGCAGTGGTCCCCCGAGCGGGACGAATTACAATGAGCAGTACTTC.

The V and J genes are TRBV7-6 and TRBJ1-1, with 7 bases fitting TRBD1. CDR3 size: 13 residues. Germline CDR1 reads SGHVS; CDR2 reads FNYEAQ. The junction had 6 bases not matched to a gene; V was cut back by 6 bases and J by 5 bases. The CDR3 region has the DNA TGTGCCAGCAGTCAACAGGGGAGGACTGAAGCTTTCTTT. Translated, it gives CASSQQGRTEAFF.

In this sample, this clonotype turned up many times. The V call is TRBV4-1, the J call TRBJ2-1; D may be TRBD1 (6 bases). CDR3 size: 15 residues. Germline V gene data show CDR1 as MGHRA and CDR2 as YSYEKL. With 3 bases removed from V and 13 bases from J, the gap between germline ends came to 22 bases. CDR3 nucleotide sequence: TGCGCCAGCAGCCAGAGGGGGTTACAGGGAAGCGAACAGTTCTTC. Protein: CASSQRGLQGSEQFF.

The rearrangement joins TRBV29-1 to TRBJ2-5; TRBD2 agrees at 8 bases. The trim removed 3 bases at V and 5 bases at J, leaving 11 bases unmatched. CDR1 is SQVTM and CDR2 is ANQGSEA in the germline V gene. This CDR3 has 15 amino acids. The CDR3 here is CSVDFWSGSLETQYF. The CDR3 DNA reads as TGCAGCGTTGACTTTTGGAGCGGGAGTTTGGAGACCCAGTACTTC. Variable domain in full (rest from reference TRBV29-1 and TRBJ2-5): SAVISQKPSRDICQRGTSLTIQCQVDSQVTMMFWYRQQPGQSLTLIATANQGSEATYESGFVIDKFPISRPNLTFSTLTVSNMSPEDSSIYLCSVDFWSGSLETQYFGPGTRLLVL.

The chain has TRBV7-2 and TRBJ1-4, with D unresolved. Trimming left V 3 bases short and J 8 bases short, with 13 bases between. CDR1 SGHTA and CDR2 FQGNSA come from the germline V gene. There are 14 residues in the CDR3. The CDR3 loop is CASSFYSGDEKLFF. The CDR3 nucleotides read TGTGCCAGCAGCTTTTATAGCGGAGACGAAAAACTGTTTTTT.

This clonotype was counted between two and nine times. The chain links TRBV7-2 to TRBJ1-1, with 7 bases matching TRBD1. Trimming at V came to 8 bases and at J to 0 bases, leaving 3 bases not matched to a gene. This CDR3 contains 13 residues. The germline V gene has CDR1 SGHTA and CDR2 FQGNSA. CDR3 sequence: CASLQGLNTEAFF. The CDR3 coding sequence is TGTGCCAGCCTACAGGGGTTGAACACTGAAGCTTTCTTT.

This clonotype was recorded at least ten times. This chain uses TRBV15 with TRBJ2-7; 10 bases match TRBD2. The CDR3 extends over 14 amino acids. The junction had 4 bases not matched to a gene; V was cut back by 5 bases and J by 3 bases. CDR1 and CDR2 (germline): LNHNV, YYDKDF (reference sequence). CDR3 bases: TGTGCCACCAGCCGGACTAGCGGAAACTACGAGCAGTACTTC. Translation gives CATSRTSGNYEQYF.

At least ten counts were recorded for this clonotype. This sequence joins TRBV10-3 and TRBJ2-1; TRBD2 agrees at 9 bases. Germline CDR1 ENHRY, CDR2 SYGVKD. V lost 6 bases to trimming and J lost 0 bases; unmatched junction nucleotides: 18. This CDR3 has 20 residues. CDR3 sequence: CAISYTRTRGGDGSYNEQFF. The CDR3, as DNA: TGTGCCATCAGCTACACCCGGACACGCGGGGGGGATGGCTCCTACAATGAGCAGTTCTTC.

This clonotype was seen at least ten times. The chain couples TRBV7-2 to TRBJ2-3; no clear D. The CDR3 spans 12 residues. Germline V CDR1 and CDR2: SGHTA, FQGNSA. Trimming shortened V by 1 base and J by 10 bases, and 9 bases separated the two germline ends. The CDR3 here is CASSLGQVPQYF. CDR3 coding DNA: TGTGCCAGCAGCTTAGGCCAGGTCCCGCAGTATTTT.

This clonotype occurred a few times. The V gene is TRBV3-1, the J gene TRBJ1-6; D perhaps matches TRBD1 (5 bases). Trimming took 5 bases from V and 10 from J, leaving 12 bases between them. Per germline, CDR1 LGHDT and CDR2 YNNKEL (reference sequence). The CDR3 runs to 13 residues. The CDR3 loop is CASSVQGGSPLHF. For the CDR3, the DNA is TGTGCCAGCAGCGTTCAGGGTGGCTCACCCCTCCACTTT.

With respect to this clonotype: With a much larger clone just one base away, this may be a read error. The gene calls are TRBV14 and TRBJ1-2; D possibly corresponds to TRBD1 (5 bases). Germline assignment: CDR1 SGHDN and CDR2 FVKESK. This CDR3 spans 15 amino acids. The CDR3 region is CASSYDSSPLYGHTF. The CDR3 coding sequence is TGTGCCAGCAGCTATGACAGTTCTCCACTCTATGGCCACACCTTC.

This clonotype was recorded at least ten times. The rearrangement links TRBV18 to TRBJ2-7; TRBD2 matches at 9 bases. The J segment lost 6 bases and the V segment lost 0 bases, leaving 12 bases of the junction unmatched. The germline V gene encodes CDR1 KGHSH and CDR2 LQKENI. This CDR3 region has 17 residues. The CDR3 DNA reads TGTGCCAGCTCACCACCGCTTGCGGCGGGAGGGCCGTTCGAGCAGTACTTC. Translated, it gives CASSPPLAAGGPFEQYF.

As concerns this clonotype: Just one base apart from a much larger clone, this may be a read error. V usage is TRBV29-1 and J usage is TRBJ1-2, with no clear D. Between the trimmed V and J ends, which lost 4 bases and 0 bases, there was a span of 9 bases. Germline loops: CDR1 SQVTM, CDR2 ANQGSEA. The CDR3 spans 13 residues. The CDR3 DNA reads TGCAGCGTTGGAGCACCAGCTAACTATGGCTACACCTTC. Translating gives CSVGAPANYGYTF.

This clonotype was recorded a few times. The V and J genes are TRBV6-2 or TRBV6-3 and TRBJ2-7; 8 bases are a match to TRBD1. The V segment lost 6 bases and the J segment 2 bases; nucleotides outside the gene matches: 6. Germline CDR1 is MNHEY and CDR2 is SVGEGT. This CDR3 contains 14 residues. This chain's CDR3 is CASSNGDRTYEQYF. The CDR3 region has the DNA TGTGCCAGCAGCAACGGGGACAGGACCTACGAGCAGTACTTC.

Of note for this clonotype: This may be a read error: a much more frequent sequence differs by one nucleotide. CDR3 protein: CASSLRAPHKDRFLDTQYF. In DNA form, the CDR3 reads TGTGCCAGCAGCTTAAGGGCCCCTCACAAAGACAGATTTCTCGATACGCAGTATTTT. V gene TRBV7-8 combines with J gene TRBJ2-3; D possibly corresponds to TRBD1 (5 bases). Trimming pared 2 bases from V and 6 bases from J, leaving 27 bases between. CDR1 and CDR2 from the germline V gene are SGHVS and FQNEAQ. The length of the CDR3 is 19 residues.